This TCR beta chain emerged from a study of blood T cell repertoires in COVID-19. Study context: Collection of acute and convalescent COVID-19 samples took place in the United States, Italy and Spain.

Clones were read by immunoSEQ multiplex PCR, and TCRdb kept only the in-frame ones, dropping some. The sample lists 90,000 to 120,000 clones, 71% occurring once. The CDR3 contains 19 residues. The germline V gene has CDR1 LGHNA and CDR2 YSLEER. V gave up 0 bases and J gave up 7 bases, with 24 bases separating them. The chain couples TRBV4-3 to TRBJ1-4; a weak D match, TRBD1 (5 bases). Sequenced input: peripheral blood. This receptor was taken from a woman aged 40 to 55 with acute or convalescent COVID-19. Written as DNA, the CDR3 is TGCGCCAGCAGCCAAGAATGGGGGGTCTCGGGGCCCGAGGGTGAAAAACTGTTTTTT. This codes for CASSQEWGVSGPEGEKLFF.